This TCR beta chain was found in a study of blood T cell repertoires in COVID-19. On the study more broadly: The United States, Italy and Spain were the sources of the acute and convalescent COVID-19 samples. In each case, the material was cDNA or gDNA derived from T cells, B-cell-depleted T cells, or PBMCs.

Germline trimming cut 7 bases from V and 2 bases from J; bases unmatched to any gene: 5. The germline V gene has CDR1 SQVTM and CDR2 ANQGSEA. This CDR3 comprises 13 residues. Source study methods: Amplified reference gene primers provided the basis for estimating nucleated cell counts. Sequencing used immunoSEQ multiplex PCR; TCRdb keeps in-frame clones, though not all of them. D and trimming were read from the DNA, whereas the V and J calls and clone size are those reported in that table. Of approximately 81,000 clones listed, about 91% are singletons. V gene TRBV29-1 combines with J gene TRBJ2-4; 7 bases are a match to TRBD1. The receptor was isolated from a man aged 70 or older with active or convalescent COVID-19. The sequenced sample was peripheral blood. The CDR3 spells CSARDRSKNIQYF. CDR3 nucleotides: TGCAGCGCACGGGACAGATCCAAAAACATTCAGTACTTC.